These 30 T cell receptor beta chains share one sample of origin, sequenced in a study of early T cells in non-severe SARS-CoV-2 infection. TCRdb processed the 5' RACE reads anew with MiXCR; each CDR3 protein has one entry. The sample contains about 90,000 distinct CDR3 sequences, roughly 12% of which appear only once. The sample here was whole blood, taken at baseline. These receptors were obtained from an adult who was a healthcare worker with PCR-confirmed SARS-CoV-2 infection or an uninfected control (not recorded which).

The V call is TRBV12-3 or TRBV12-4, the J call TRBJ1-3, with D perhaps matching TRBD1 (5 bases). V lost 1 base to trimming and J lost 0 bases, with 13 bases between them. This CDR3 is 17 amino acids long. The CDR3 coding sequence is TGTGCCAGCAGTTTAGTCCAGGGCGGCATCTCTGGAAACACCATATATTTT. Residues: CASSLVQGGISGNTIYF.

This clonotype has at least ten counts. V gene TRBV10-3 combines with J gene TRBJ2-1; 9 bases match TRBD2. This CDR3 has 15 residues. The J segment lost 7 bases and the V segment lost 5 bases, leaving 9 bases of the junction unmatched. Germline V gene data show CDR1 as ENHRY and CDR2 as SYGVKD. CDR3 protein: CAISTEAGGRNEQFF. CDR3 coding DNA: TGTGCCATCAGTACCGAAGCGGGGGGCCGTAATGAGCAGTTCTTC.

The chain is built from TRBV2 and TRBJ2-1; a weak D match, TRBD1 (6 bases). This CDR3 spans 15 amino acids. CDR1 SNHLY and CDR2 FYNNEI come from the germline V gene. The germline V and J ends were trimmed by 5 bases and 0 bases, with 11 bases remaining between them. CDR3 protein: CASSSTGSSYNEQFF. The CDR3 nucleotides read TGTGCCAGCAGTTCCACAGGGAGCTCCTACAATGAGCAGTTCTTC.

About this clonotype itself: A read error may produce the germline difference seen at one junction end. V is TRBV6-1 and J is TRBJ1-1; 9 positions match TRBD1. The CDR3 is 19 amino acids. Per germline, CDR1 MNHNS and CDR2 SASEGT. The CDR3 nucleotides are TGTGCCAGCAGTCGAGGGTTAAACAGGGGGCGTCTTACGAACACTGATGCTTTCTTT. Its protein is CASSRGLNRGRLTNTDAFF.

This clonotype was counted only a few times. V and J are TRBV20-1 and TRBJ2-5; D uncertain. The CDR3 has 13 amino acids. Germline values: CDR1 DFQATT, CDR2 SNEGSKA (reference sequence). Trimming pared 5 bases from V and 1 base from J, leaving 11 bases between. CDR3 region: CSAGVAAQETQYF. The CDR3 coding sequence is TGCAGTGCTGGTGTGGCAGCCCAAGAGACCCAGTACTTC.

CDR3 protein: CASSLTPGGNEQYF. The CDR3 coding sequence is TGTGCCAGCAGTTTAACCCCCGGGGGAAATGAGCAGTACTTC. The gene calls are TRBV28 and TRBJ2-7; weak D call: TRBD2 (6 bases). Germline CDR1 is MDHEN and CDR2 is SYDVKM. Trimming removed 2 bases from V and 7 bases from J, with 15 bases in between. The CDR3 runs to 14 residues.

CDR3 region: CASSPWDRGITEAFF. The CDR3 DNA reads TGTGCCAGCAGCCCCTGGGACAGGGGCATCACTGAAGCTTTCTTT. This sequence joins TRBV3-1 and TRBJ1-1; 10 positions agree with TRBD1. The CDR3 is 15 residues long. V dropped 4 bases and J dropped 4; count of bases not matched to a gene: 6. The germline V gene has CDR1 LGHDT and CDR2 YNNKEL (reference sequence).

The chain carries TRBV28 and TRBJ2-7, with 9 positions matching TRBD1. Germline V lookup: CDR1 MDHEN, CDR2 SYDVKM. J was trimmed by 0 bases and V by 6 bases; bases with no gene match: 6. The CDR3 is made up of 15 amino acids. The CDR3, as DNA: TGTGCCAGCAGACCCGGGACAGGGAGCTCCTACGAGCAGTACTTC. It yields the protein CASRPGTGSSYEQYF.

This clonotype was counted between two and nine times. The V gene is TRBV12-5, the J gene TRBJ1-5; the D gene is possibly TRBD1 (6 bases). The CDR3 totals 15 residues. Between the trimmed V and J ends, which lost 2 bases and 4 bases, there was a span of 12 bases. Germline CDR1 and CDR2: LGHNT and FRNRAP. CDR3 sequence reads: CASGLFQGINQPQHF. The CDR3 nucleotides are TGTGCTAGTGGTTTGTTCCAGGGGATAAATCAGCCCCAGCATTTT. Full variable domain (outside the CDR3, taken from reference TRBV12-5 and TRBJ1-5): DARVTQTPRHKVTEMGQEVTMRCQPILGHNTVFWYRQTMMQGLELLAYFRNRAPLDDSGMPKDRFSAEMPDATLATLKIQPSEPRDSAVYFCASGLFQGINQPQHFGDGTRLSIL.

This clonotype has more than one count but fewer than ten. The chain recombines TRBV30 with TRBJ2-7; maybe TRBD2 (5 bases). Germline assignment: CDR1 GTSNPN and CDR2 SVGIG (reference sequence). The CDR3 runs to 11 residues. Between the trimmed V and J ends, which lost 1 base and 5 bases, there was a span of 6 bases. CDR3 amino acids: CAWSGLHEQYF. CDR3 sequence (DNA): TGTGCCTGGAGTGGACTACACGAGCAGTACTTC.

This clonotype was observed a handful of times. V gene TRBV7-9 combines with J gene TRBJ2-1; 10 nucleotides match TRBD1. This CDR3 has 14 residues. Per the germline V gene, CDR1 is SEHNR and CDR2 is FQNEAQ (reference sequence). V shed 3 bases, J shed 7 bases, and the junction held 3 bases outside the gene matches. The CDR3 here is CASSFRDRGNEQFF. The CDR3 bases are TGTGCCAGCAGCTTCCGGGACAGGGGTAATGAGCAGTTCTTC.

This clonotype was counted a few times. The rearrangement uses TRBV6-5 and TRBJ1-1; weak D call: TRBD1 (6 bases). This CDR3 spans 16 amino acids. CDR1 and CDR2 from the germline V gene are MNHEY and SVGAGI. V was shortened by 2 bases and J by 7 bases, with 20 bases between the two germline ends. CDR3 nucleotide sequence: TGTGCCAGCAGTTACAGGACAGTCAACCCCAACCGTGAAGCTTTCTTT. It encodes CASSYRTVNPNREAFF.

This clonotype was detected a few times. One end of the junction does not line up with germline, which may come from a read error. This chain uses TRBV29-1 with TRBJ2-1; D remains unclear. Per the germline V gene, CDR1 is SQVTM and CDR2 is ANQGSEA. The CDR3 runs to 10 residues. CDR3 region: CSAERNEQFF. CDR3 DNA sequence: TGCAGCGCTGAAAGAAATGAGCAGTTCTTC.

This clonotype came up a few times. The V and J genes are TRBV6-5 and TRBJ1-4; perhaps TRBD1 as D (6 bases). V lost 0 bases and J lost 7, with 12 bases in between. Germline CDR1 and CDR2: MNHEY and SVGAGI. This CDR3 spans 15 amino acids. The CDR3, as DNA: TGTGCCAGCAGTTACTCGAGGGGGGCGCGTGAAAAACTGTTTTTT. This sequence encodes CASSYSRGAREKLFF.

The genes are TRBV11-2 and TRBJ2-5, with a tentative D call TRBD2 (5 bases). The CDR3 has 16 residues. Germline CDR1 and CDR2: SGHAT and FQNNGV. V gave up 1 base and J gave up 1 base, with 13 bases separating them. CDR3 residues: CASSLVWSRGQETQYF. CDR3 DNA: TGTGCCAGCAGCTTAGTTTGGTCCCGGGGCCAAGAGACCCAGTACTTC.

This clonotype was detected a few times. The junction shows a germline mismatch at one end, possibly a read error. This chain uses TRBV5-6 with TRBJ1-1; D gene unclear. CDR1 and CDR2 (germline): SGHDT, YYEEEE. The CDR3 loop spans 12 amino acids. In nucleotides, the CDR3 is TGTGCCAGCAGACACGGGAACGCTGAAGCTTTCTTT. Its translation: CASRHGNAEAFF.

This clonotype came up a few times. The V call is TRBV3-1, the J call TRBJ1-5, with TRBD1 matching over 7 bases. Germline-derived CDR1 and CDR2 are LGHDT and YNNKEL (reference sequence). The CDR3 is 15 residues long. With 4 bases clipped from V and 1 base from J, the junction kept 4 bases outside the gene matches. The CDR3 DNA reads TGTGCCAGCAGCCGAGAGACAGGGAGCAATCAGCCCCAGCATTTT. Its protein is CASSRETGSNQPQHF.

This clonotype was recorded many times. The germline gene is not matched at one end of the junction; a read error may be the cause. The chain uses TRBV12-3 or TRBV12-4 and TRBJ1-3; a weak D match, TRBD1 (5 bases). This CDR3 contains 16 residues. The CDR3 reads CASSPSTAPSENTIYF. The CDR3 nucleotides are TGTGCCAGCAGTCCTTCGACAGCACCCTCTGAAAACACCATATATTTT.

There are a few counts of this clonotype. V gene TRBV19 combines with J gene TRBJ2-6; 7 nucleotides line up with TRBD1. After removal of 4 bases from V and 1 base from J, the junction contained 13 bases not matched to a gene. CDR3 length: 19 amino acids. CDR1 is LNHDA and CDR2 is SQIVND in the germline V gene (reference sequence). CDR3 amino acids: CASSNDRDSRLSGANVLTF. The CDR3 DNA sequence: TGTGCCAGTAGTAACGACAGGGATAGTAGGCTTTCTGGGGCCAACGTCCTGACTTTC.

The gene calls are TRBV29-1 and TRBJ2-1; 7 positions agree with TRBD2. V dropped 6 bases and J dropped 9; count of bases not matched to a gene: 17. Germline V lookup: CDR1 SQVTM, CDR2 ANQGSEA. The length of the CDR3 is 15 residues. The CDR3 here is CSVDPSSGRDSEQFF. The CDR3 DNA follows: TGCAGCGTGGACCCAAGTAGCGGGCGGGATAGTGAGCAGTTCTTC.

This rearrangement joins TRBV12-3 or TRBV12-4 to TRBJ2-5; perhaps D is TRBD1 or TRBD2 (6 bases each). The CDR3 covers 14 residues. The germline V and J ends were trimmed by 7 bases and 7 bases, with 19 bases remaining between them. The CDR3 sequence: CASTRGRGGGTQYF. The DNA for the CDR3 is TGTGCCAGCACCCGGGGGCGGGGTGGCGGGACCCAGTACTTC.

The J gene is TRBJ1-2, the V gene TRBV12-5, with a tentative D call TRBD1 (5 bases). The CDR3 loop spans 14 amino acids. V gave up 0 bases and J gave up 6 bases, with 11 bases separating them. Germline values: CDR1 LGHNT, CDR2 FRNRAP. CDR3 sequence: CASGLVGEVHGYTF. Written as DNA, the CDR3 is TGTGCTAGTGGTTTGGTGGGGGAAGTTCATGGCTACACCTTC.

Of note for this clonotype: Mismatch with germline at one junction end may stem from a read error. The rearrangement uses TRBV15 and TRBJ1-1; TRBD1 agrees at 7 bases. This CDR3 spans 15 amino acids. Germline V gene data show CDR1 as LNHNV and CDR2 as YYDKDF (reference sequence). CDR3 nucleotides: TGTGCCACCAGCAGTAGACAGGGAGGAAACACTGAAGCTTCCTTT. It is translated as CATSSRQGGNTEASF.

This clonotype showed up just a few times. The DNA for the CDR3 is TGTGCCAGCAGTGTCCCTAGCGGGAGGGCCAACACCGGGGAGCTGTTTTTT. Its protein product is CASSVPSGRANTGELFF. V usage is TRBV12-3 or TRBV12-4 and J usage is TRBJ2-2; TRBD2 agrees at 12 bases. This CDR3 comprises 17 residues. After removal of 5 bases from V and 2 bases from J, the junction contained 6 bases not matched to a gene.

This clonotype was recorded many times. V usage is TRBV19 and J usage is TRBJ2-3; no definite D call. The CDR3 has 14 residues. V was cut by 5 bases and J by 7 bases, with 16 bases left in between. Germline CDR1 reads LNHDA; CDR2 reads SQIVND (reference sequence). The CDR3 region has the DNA TGTGCCAGTAGTTCCGTTCACAAAATCAATACGCAGTATTTT. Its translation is CASSSVHKINTQYF.

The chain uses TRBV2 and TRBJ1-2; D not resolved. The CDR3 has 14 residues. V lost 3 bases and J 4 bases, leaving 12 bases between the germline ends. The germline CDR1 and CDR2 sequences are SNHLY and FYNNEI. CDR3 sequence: CASSDAGGFYGYTF. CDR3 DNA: TGTGCCAGCAGTGATGCCGGAGGGTTCTATGGCTACACCTTC.

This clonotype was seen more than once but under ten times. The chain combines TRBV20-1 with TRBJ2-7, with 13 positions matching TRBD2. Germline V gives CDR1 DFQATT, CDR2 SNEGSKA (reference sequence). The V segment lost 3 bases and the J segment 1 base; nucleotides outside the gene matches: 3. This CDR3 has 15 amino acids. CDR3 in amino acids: CSASQLAGGSYEQYF. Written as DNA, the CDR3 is TGCAGTGCTAGTCAACTAGCGGGAGGGTCCTACGAGCAGTACTTC.

CDR3 bases: TGTGCCAGCAGCTTGCCCTCGCTAGATCGAGCCCCTCTCCGCTATGGCTACACCTTC. Translated: CASSLPSLDRAPLRYGYTF. The chain links TRBV11-2 to TRBJ1-2; D uncertain. Germline V CDR1 and CDR2: SGHAT, FQNNGV. This CDR3 is built from 19 residues. Trimming took off 3 bases at V and 4 bases at J, with 27 bases between the two ends.

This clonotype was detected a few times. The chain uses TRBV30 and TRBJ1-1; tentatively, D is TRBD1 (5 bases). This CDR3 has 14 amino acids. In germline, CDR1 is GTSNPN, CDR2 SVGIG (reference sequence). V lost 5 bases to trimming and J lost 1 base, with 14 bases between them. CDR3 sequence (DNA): TGTGCCTGGGAGTGGGGGGTCCGGAACACTGAAGCTTTCTTT. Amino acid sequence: CAWEWGVRNTEAFF.

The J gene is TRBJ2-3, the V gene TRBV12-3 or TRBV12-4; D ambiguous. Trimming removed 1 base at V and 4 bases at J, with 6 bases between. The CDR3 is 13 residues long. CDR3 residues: CASSLGYADTQYF. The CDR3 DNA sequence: TGTGCCAGCAGTTTAGGATACGCAGATACGCAGTATTTT.